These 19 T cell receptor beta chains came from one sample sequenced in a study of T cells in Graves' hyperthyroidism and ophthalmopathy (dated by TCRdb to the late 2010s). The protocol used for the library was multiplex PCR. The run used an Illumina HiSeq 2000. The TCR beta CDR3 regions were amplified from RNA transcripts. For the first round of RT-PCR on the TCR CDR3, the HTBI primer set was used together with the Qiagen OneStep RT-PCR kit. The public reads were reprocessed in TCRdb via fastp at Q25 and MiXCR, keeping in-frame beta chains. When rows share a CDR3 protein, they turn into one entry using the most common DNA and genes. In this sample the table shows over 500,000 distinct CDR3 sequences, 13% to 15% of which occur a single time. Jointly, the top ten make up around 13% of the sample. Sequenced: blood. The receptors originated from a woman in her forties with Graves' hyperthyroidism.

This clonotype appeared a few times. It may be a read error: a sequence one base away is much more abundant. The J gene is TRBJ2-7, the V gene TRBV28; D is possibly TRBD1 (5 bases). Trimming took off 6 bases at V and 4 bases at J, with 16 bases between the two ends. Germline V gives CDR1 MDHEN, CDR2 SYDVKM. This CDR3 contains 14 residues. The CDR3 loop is CASRNGRGGYEQYF. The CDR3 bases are TGTGCCAGCAGAAACGGTAGGGGTGGATACGAGCAGTACTTC.

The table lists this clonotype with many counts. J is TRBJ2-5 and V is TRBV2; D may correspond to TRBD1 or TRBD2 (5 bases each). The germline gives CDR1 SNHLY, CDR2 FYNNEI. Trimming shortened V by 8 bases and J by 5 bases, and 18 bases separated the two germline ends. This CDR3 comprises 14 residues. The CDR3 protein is CASGGMVYGETQYF. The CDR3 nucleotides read TGTGCCAGCGGGGGTATGGTATACGGGGAGACCCAGTACTTC.

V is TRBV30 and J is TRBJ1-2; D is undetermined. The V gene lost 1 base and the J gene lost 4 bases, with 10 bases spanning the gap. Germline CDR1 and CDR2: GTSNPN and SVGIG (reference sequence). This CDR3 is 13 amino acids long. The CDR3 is CAWSENTFYGYTF. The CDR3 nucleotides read TGTGCCTGGAGTGAAAACACATTCTATGGCTACACCTTC. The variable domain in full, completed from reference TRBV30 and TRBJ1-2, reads SQTIHQWPATLVQPVGSPLSLECTVEGTSNPNLYWYRQAAGRGLQLLFYSVGIGQISSEVPQNLSASRPQDRQFILSSKKLLLSDSGFYLCAWSENTFYGYTFGSGTRLTVV.

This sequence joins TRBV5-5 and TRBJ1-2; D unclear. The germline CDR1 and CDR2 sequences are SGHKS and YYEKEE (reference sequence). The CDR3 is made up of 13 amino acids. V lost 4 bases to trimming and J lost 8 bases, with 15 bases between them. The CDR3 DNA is TGTGCCAGCAGCCCAGCAGTGGATCAGGGCTACACCTTC. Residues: CASSPAVDQGYTF. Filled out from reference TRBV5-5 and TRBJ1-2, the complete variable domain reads DAGVTQSPTHLIKTRGQQVTLRCSPISGHKSVSWYQQVLGQGPQFIFQYYEKEERGRGNFPDRFSARQFPNYSSELNVNALLLGDSALYLCASSPAVDQGYTFGSGTRLTVV.

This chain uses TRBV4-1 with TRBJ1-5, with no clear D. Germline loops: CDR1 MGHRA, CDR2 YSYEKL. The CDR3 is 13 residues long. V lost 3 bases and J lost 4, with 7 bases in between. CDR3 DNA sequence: TGCGCCAGCAGCCATGGGATAAATCAGCCCCAGCATTTT. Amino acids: CASSHGINQPQHF.

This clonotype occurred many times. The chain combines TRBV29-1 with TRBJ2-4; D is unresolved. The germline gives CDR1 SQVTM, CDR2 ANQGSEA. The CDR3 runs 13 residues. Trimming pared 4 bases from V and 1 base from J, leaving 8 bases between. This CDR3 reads CSVVTPAKNIQYF. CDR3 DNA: TGCAGCGTTGTGACACCCGCCAAAAACATTCAGTACTTC.

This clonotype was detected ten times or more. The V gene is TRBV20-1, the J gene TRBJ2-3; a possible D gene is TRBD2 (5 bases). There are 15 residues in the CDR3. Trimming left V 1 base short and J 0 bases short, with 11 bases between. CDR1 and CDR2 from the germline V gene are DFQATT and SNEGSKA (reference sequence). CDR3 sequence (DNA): TGCAGTGCTAGAGGCCTTCCGGGAAGCACAGATACGCAGTATTTT. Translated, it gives CSARGLPGSTDTQYF.

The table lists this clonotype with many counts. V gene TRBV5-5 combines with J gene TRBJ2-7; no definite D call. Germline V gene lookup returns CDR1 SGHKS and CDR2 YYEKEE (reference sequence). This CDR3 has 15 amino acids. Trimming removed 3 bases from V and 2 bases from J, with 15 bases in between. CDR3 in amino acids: CASSWADGGTYEQYF. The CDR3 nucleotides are TGTGCCAGCAGCTGGGCGGATGGCGGAACCTACGAGCAGTACTTC.

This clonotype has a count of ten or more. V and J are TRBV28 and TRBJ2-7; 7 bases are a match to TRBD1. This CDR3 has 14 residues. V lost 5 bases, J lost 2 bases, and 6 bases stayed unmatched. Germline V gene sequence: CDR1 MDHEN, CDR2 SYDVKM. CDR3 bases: TGTGCCAGCAGTCCCCAGGACAGGCCCTACGAGCAGTACTTC. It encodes CASSPQDRPYEQYF.

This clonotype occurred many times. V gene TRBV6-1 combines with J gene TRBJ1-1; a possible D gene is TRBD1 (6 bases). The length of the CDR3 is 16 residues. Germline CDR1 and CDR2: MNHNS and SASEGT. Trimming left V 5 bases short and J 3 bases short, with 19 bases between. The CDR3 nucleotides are TGTGCCAGCAGTCCCGGGGGAACAGGGATGGACACTGAAGCTTTCTTT. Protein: CASSPGGTGMDTEAFF.

CDR3 sequence (DNA): TGCGCCAGCAGATTAGCGGGAGCCGGGGAGCTGTTTTTT. Amino acids: CASRLAGAGELFF. The V and J genes are TRBV5-1 and TRBJ2-2; 9 nucleotides agree with TRBD2. Germline V gives CDR1 SGHRS, CDR2 YFSETQ. The V gene end was trimmed by 5 bases and the J gene end by 6 bases; junction bases not matched to a gene: 2. The CDR3 extends over 13 amino acids.

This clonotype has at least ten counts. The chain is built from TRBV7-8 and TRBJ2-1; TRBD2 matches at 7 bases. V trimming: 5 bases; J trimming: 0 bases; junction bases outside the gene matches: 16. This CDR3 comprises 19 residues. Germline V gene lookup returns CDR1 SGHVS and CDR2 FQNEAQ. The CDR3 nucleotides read TGTGCCAGCAGCCCAAGACAAAGTCACGGGAGGAGCTCCTACAATGAGCAGTTCTTC. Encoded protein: CASSPRQSHGRSSYNEQFF.

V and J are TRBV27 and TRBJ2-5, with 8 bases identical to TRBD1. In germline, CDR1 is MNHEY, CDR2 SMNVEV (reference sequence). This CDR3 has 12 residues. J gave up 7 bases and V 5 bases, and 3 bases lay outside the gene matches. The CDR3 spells CASSLDRVTQYF. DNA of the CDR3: TGTGCCAGCAGTCTGGACAGGGTGACCCAGTACTTC.

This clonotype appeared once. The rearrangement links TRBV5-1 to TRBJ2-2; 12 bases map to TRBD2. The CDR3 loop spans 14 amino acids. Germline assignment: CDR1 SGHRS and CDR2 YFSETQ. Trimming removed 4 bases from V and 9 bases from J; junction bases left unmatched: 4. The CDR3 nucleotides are TGCGCCAGCAGCCCGACTAGCGGGAGCTGGGAGCTGTTTTTT. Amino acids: CASSPTSGSWELFF.

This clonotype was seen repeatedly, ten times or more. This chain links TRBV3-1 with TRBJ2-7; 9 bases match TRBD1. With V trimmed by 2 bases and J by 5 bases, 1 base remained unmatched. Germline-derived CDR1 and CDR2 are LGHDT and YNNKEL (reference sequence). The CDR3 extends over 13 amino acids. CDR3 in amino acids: CASSQRDRDEQYF. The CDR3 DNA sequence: TGTGCCAGCAGCCAACGGGACAGGGACGAGCAGTACTTC.

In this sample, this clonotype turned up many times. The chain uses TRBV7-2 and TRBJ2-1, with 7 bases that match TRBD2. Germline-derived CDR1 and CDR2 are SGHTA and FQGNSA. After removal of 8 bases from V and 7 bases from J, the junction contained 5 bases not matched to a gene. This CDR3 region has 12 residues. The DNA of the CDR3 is TGTGCCAGCGGCGGGAGTACGAATGAGCAGTTCTTC. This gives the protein CASGGSTNEQFF.

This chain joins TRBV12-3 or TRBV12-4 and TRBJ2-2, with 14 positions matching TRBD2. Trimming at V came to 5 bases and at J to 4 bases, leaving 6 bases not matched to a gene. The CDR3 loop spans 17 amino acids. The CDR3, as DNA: TGTGCCAGCAGTCCCCCGGGACTAGCGGGAGTCACCGGGGAGCTGTTTTTT. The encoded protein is CASSPPGLAGVTGELFF.

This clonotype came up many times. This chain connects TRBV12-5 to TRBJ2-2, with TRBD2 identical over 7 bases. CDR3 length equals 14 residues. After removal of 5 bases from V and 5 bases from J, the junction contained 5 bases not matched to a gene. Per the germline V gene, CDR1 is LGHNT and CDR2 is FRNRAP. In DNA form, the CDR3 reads TGTGCTAGTGGTCCGCGGGGGTCGACCGGGGAGCTGTTTTTT. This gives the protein CASGPRGSTGELFF.

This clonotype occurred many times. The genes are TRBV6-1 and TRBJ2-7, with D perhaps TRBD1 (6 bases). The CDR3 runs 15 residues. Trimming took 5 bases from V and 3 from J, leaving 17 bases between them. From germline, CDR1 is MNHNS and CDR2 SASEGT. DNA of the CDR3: TGTGCCAGCAGTCAAAGGGAACAGGGTCTCTACGAGCAGTACTTC. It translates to CASSQREQGLYEQYF.